This T cell receptor (beta chain) was identified in a study of T-cell reconstitution after alpha-beta-depleted transplantation in children. The V and J ends lost 1 base and 9 bases respectively, with 7 bases between them. CDR1 is MGHRA, CDR2 YSYEKL, per germline. The CDR3 covers 13 residues. This clonotype showed up just a few times. It was with unique molecular identifiers that the TCRbeta library was prepared. TCRdb recomputed calls from the PCR reads with MiXCR, one row per CDR3 protein. This table holds some 440,000 distinct CDR3 sequences, around 15% found once. This chain uses TRBV4-1 with TRBJ1-6; D gene unclear. Sequencing used PBMCs, mostly from graft donor cells, obtained 360 days after TCRalphabeta/CD19-depleted stem cell transplant. This TCR came from a boy in the first two years of life who had a stem cell transplant for Wiskott-Aldrich syndrome, so the T cells may come from the graft donor. The CDR3 protein is CASSQVGISPLHF. The DNA of the CDR3 is TGCGCCAGCAGCCAAGTTGGGATTTCACCCCTCCACTTT.